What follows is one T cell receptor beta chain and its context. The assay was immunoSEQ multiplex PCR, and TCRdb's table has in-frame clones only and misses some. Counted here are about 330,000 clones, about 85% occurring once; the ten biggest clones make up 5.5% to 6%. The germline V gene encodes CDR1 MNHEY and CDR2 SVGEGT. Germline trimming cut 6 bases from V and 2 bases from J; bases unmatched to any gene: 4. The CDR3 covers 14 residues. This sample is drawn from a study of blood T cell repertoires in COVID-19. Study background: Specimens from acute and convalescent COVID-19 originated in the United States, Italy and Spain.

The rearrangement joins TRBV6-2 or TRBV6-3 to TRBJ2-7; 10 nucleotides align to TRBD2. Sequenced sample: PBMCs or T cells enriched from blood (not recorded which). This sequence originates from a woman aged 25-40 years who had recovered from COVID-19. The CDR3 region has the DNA TGTGCCAGCAGCTTAGCGGGGGGCCCCTACGAGCAGTACTTC. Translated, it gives CASSLAGGPYEQYF.